What follows are 8 T cell receptor beta chains derived from one specimen sequenced in a study of regulatory T cells in long-lasting Graves disease. As for time point: persistent/refractory GD, antithyroid drugs over 5 years with positive TRAb. PBMCs provided the RNA from which the TCR library was made. CDR3 regions were amplified by Arm-PCR using iRepertoire HTBI primers to build TCR beta libraries. Each CDR3 protein gets one entry after TCRdb re-called the multiplex PCR reads with MiXCR. The sample records 350,000 to 450,000 distinct CDR3 sequences, around 20% being singletons. The sample here was peripheral blood mononuclear cells (PBMCs), taken when the disease was refractory, from a patient treated with antithyroid drugs. The receptor source for this set is a female donor with Graves disease.

This clonotype occurred many times. This chain uses TRBV20-1 with TRBJ1-5; tentatively, D is TRBD1 (6 bases). Trimming took 6 bases from V and 6 from J, leaving 18 bases between them. Germline V gene lookup returns CDR1 DFQATT and CDR2 SNEGSKA (reference sequence). The CDR3 length is 14 residues. The DNA of the CDR3 is TGCAGTGCGGTTCGGGTCGAGGGGGGTCAGCCCCAGCATTTT. This gives the protein CSAVRVEGGQPQHF.

This clonotype was observed at least ten times. The chain uses TRBV7-8 and TRBJ1-5; the D is unclear. Germline-derived CDR1 and CDR2 are SGHVS and FQNEAQ. CDR3 length equals 14 residues. V was pared by 5 bases and J by 2 bases, with 10 bases between. DNA of the CDR3: TGTGCCAGCAGCACGGAGGTAGGCAATCAGCCCCAGCATTTT. Amino acids: CASSTEVGNQPQHF.

The chain combines TRBV7-2 with TRBJ2-1, with D uncertain. V was trimmed by 1 base and J by 6 bases, leaving 10 bases between them. This CDR3 is 14 amino acids long. Germline assignment: CDR1 SGHTA and CDR2 FQGNSA. The chain's CDR3 is CASSLVGRINEQFF. The CDR3 bases are TGTGCCAGCAGCTTAGTTGGTAGAATCAATGAGCAGTTCTTC.

This clonotype was counted many times. V gene TRBV6-1 combines with J gene TRBJ2-7; 10 bases are shared with TRBD2. CDR1 and CDR2 from the germline V gene are MNHNS and SASEGT. The CDR3 is 14 amino acids. V shed 4 bases and J 0 bases; nucleotides not matched to a gene: 0. The DNA for the CDR3 is TGTGCCAGCAGTGCTAGCGGGAGCTCCTACGAGCAGTACTTC. Residues: CASSASGSSYEQYF.

This clonotype has a handful of counts. V and J are TRBV12-3 or TRBV12-4 and TRBJ1-6; no definite D call. The CDR3 is 14 residues long. The germline V and J ends were trimmed by 6 bases and 8 bases, with 14 bases remaining between them. The CDR3 loop is CASSVGDMYSPLHF. The CDR3 nucleotides are TGTGCCAGCAGCGTCGGAGACATGTATTCACCCCTCCACTTT.

The sample holds many counts of this clonotype. The rearrangement links TRBV6-1 to TRBJ2-7; D is uncertain. Trimming stripped 7 bases from V and 8 bases from J, with 18 bases between. This CDR3 is built from 13 residues. CDR1 is MNHNS, CDR2 SASEGT, per germline. The CDR3 protein is CASKDNLIAQQYF. CDR3 DNA sequence: TGTGCCAGCAAAGATAACCTAATCGCGCAGCAGTACTTC.

This clonotype was detected only a few times. V is TRBV24-1 and J is TRBJ2-7; perhaps TRBD2 as D (6 bases). Germline V lookup: CDR1 KGHDR, CDR2 SFDVKD. The V gene lost 2 bases and the J gene lost 2 bases, with 12 bases spanning the gap. The CDR3 extends over 15 amino acids. The CDR3 loop is CATSDSVRGAYEQYF. The CDR3 bases are TGTGCCACCAGTGATTCCGTGCGCGGGGCCTACGAGCAGTACTTC.

This clonotype has just a few counts. Possible read error: a much larger clone is one base away. CDR3 bases: TGTGCCAGCAGGCGGGACAGCACCTACGAGCAGTACTTC. Its translation: CASRRDSTYEQYF. This chain joins TRBV7-2 and TRBJ2-7; tentatively, D is TRBD1 (7 bases). Trimming removed 6 bases at V and 2 bases at J, with 11 bases between. Germline lookup yields CDR1 SGHTA and CDR2 FQGNSA. The CDR3 length is 13 residues.